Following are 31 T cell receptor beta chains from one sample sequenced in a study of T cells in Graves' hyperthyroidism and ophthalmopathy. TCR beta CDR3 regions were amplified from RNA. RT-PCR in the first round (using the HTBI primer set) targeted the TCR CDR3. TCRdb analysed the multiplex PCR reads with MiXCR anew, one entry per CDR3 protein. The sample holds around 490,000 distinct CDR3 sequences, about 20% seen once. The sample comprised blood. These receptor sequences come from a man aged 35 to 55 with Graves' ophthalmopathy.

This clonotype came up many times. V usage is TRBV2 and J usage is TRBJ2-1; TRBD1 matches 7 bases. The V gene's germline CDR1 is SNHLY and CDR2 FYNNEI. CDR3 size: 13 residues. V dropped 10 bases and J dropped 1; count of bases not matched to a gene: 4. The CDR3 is CATQGVSYNEQFF. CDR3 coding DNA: TGTGCCACCCAGGGGGTGTCCTACAATGAGCAGTTCTTC.

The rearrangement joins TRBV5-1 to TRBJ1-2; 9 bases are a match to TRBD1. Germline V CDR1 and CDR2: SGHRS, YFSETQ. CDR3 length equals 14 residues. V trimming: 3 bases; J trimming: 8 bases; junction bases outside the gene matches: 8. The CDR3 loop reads CASSSDRGSRGYTF. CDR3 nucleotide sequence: TGCGCCAGCAGCTCTGACAGGGGGAGTAGGGGCTACACCTTC.

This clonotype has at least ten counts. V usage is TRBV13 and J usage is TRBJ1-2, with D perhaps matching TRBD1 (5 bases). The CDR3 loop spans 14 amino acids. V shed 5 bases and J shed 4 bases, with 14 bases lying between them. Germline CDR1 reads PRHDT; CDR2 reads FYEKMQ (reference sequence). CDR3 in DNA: TGTGCCAGCAGCCGGACGACAGAACGCTATGGCTACACCTTC. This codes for CASSRTTERYGYTF.

The CDR3 DNA sequence: TGTGCCAGCAGCCCCCTAGCGCGGTCCCAAGAGACCCAGTACTTC. Protein sequence: CASSPLARSQETQYF. This rearrangement joins TRBV7-9 to TRBJ2-5, with D possibly matching TRBD2 (6 bases). V was shortened by 5 bases and J by 1 base, with 14 bases between the two germline ends. The CDR3 spans 15 residues. Germline V CDR1 and CDR2: SEHNR, FQNEAQ (reference sequence).

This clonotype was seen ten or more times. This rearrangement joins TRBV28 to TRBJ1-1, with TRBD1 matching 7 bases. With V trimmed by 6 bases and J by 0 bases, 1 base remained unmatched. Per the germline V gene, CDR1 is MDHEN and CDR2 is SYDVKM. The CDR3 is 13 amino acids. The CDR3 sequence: CASRGQMNTEAFF. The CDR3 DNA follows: TGTGCCAGCAGGGGACAGATGAACACTGAAGCTTTCTTT.

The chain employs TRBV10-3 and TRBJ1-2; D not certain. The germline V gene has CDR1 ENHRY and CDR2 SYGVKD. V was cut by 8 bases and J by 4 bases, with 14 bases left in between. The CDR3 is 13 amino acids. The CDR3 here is CAIGGPRGYGYTF. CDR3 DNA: TGTGCCATCGGCGGACCTCGGGGCTATGGCTACACCTTC.

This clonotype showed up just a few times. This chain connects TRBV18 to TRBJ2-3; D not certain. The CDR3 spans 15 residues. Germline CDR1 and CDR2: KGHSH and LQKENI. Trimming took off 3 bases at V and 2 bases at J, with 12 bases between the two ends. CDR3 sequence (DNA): TGTGCCAGCTCACCCGACTCAATTCACACAGATACGCAGTATTTT. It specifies CASSPDSIHTDTQYF.

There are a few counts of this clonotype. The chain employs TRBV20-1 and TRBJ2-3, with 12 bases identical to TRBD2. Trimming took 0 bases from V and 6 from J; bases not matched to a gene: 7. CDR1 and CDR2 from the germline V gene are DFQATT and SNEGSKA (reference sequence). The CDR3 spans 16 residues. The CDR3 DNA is TGCAGTGCTAGAGATCTAACTAGCGGGAGGAAGGATACGCAGTATTTT. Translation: CSARDLTSGRKDTQYF.

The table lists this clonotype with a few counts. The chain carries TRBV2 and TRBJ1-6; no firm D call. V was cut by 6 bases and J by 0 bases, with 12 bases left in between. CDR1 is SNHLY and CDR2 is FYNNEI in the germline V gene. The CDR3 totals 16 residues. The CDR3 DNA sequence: TGTGCCAGCAGGTTGACCGCTAGCTCCTATAATTCACCCCTCCACTTT. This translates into CASRLTASSYNSPLHF.

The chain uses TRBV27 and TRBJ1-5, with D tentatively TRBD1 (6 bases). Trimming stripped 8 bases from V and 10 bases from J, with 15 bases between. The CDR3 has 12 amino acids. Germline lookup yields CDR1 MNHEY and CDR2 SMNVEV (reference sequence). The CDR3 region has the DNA TGTGCCAGCTCAGGGGCCGGAGGACCCCAGCATTTT. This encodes CASSGAGGPQHF.

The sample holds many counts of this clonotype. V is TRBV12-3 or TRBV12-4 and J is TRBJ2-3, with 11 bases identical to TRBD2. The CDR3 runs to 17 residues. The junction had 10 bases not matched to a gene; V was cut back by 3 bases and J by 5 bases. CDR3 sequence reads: CASSLRGFSGGEDTQYF. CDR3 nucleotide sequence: TGTGCCAGCAGTTTGAGAGGGTTTAGCGGGGGGGAAGATACGCAGTATTTT.

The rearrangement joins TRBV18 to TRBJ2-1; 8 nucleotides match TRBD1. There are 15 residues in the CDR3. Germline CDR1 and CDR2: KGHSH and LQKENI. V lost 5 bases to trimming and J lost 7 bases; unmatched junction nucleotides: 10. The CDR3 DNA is TGTGCCAGCTCATCGGGACAGGTTGGGCTAAATGAGCAGTTCTTC. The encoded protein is CASSSGQVGLNEQFF.

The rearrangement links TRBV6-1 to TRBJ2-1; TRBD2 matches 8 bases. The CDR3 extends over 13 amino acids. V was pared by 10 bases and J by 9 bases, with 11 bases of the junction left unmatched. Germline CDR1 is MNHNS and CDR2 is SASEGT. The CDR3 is CATYSGERSEQFF. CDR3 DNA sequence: TGTGCCACATATAGCGGGGAACGATCTGAGCAGTTCTTC.

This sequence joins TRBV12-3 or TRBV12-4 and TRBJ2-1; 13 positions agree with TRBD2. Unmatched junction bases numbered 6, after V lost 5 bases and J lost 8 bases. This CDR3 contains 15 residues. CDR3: CASSRTSGSTYEQFF. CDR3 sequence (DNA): TGTGCCAGCAGTCGGACTAGCGGGAGTACCTATGAGCAGTTCTTC.

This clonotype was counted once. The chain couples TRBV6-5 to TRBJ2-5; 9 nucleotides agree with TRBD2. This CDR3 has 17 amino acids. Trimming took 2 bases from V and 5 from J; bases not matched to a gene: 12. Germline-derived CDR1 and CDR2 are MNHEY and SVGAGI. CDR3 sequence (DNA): TGTGCCAGCAGTTACGCCCTCGCGGGGGGGCACGGGGAGACCCAGTACTTC. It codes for CASSYALAGGHGETQYF.

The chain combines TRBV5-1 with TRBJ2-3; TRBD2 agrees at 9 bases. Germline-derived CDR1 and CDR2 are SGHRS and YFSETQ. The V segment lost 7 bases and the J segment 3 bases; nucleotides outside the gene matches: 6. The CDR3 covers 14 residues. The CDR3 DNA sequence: TGCGCCAGCTTGGAGGGACTAGCAACAGATACGCAGTATTTT. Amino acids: CASLEGLATDTQYF.

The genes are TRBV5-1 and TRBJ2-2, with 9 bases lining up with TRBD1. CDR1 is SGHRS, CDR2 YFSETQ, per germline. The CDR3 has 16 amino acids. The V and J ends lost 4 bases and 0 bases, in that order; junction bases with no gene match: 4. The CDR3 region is CASSLTGGANTGELFF. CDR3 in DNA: TGCGCCAGCAGCCTCACAGGGGGCGCGAACACCGGGGAGCTGTTTTTT.

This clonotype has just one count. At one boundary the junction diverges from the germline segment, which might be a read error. DNA of the CDR3: TGCGCCAGCAGCCAAGGACATCAAGGACCCTCCCGAAAAAACATTCAGTACTTC. It translates to CASSQGHQGPSRKNIQYF. The chain employs TRBV12-3 or TRBV12-4 and TRBJ2-4; D might be TRBD1 (5 bases). The CDR3 runs 18 residues.

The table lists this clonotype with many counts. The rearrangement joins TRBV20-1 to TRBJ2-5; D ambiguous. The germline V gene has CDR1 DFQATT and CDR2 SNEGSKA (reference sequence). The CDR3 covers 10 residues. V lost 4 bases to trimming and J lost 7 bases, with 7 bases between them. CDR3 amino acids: CSATRLTQYF. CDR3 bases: TGCAGTGCTACCCGTTTGACCCAGTACTTC.

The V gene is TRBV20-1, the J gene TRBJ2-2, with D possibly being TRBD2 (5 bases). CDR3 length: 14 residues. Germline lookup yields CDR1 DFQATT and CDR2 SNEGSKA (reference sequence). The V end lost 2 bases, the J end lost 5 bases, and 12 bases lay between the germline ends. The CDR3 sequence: CSARREKGTGELFF. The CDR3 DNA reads TGCAGTGCTAGAAGGGAGAAAGGAACCGGGGAGCTGTTTTTT.

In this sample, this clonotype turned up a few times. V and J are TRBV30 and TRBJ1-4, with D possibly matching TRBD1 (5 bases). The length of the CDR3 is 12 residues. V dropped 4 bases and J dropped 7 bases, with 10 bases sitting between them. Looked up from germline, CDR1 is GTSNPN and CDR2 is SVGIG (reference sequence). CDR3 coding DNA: TGTGCCTGGATGGGGGGGTCTGAAAAACTGTTTTTT. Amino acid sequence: CAWMGGSEKLFF.

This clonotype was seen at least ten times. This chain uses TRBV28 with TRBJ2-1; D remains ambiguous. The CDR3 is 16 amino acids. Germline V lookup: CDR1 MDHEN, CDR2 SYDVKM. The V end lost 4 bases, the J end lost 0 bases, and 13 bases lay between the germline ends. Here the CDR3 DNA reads TGTGCCAGCAGTTCCCCACGACGACACTCCTACAATGAGCAGTTCTTC. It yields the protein CASSSPRRHSYNEQFF.

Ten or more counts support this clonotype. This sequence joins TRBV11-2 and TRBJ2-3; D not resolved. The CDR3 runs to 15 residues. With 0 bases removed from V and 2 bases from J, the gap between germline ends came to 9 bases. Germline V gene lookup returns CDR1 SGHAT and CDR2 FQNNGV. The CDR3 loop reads CASSLDRVTTDTQYF. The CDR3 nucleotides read TGTGCCAGCAGCTTAGATAGGGTGACCACAGATACGCAGTATTTT. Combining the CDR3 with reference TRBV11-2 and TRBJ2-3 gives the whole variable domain EAGVAQSPRYKIIEKRQSVAFWCNPISGHATLYWYQQILGQGPKLLIQFQNNGVVDDSQLPKDRFSAERLKGVDSTLKIQPAKLEDSAVYLCASSLDRVTTDTQYFGPGTRLTVL.

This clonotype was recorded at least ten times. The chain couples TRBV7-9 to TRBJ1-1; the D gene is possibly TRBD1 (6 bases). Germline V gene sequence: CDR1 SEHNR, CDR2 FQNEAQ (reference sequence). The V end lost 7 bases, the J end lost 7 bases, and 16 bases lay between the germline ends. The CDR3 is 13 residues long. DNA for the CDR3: TGTGCCAGCATAAGGGCCGGACAGCTTGAAGCTTTCTTT. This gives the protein CASIRAGQLEAFF.

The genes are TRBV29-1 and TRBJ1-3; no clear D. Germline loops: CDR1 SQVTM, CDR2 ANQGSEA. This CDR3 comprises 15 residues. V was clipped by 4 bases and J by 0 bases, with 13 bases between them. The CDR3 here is CSVGVRSPSGNTIYF. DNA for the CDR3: TGCAGCGTTGGTGTCAGGTCTCCCTCTGGAAACACCATATATTTT.

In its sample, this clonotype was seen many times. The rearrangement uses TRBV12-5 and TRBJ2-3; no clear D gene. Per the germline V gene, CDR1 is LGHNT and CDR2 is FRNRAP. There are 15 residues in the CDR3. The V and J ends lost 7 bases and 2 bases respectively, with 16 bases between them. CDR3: CASALGSPITDTQYF. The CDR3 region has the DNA TGTGCTAGTGCCCTCGGGTCGCCCATCACAGATACGCAGTATTTT.

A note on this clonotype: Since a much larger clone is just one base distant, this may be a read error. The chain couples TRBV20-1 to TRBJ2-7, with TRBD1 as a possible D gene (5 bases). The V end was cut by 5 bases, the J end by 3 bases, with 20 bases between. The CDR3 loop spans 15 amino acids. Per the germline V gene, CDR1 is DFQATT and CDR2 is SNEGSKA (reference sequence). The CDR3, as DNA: TGCAGTGCTGGAAGTGACAGAGGTAGTCTCTACGAGCAGTACTTC. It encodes CSAGSDRGSLYEQYF.

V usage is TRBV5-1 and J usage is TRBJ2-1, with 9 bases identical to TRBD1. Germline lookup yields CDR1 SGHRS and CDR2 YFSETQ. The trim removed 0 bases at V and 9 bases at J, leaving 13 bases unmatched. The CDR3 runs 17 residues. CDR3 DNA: TGCGCCAGCAGCTTGGAACCCCGGGACAGGGCGGTTGGTGAGCAGTTCTTC. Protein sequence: CASSLEPRDRAVGEQFF. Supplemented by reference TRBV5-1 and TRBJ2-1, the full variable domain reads KAGVTQTPRYLIKTRGQQVTLSCSPISGHRSVSWYQQTPGQGLQFLFEYFSETQRNKGNFPGRFSGRQFSNSRSEMNVSTLELGDSALYLCASSLEPRDRAVGEQFFGPGTRLTVL.

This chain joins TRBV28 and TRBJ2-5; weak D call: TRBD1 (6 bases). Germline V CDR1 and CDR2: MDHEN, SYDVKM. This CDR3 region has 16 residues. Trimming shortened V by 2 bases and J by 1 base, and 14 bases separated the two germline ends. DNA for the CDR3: TGTGCCAGCAGTTTAACTCAGACAGGCAGCCAAGAGACCCAGTACTTC. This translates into CASSLTQTGSQETQYF.

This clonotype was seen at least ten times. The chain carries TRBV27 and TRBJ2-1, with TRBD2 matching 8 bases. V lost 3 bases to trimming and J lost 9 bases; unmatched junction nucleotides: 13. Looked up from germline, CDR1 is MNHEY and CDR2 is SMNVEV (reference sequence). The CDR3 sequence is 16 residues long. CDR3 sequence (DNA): TGTGCCAGCAGTTTGGCGACCTCGGGGGGGGTAGGTGAGCAGTTCTTC. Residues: CASSLATSGGVGEQFF.

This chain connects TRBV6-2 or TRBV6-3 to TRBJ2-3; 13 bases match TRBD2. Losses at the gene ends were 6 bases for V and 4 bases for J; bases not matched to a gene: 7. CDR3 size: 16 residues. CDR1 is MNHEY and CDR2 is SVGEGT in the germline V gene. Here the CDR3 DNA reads TGTGCCAGCAGCCCCGGGACTAGCGGGGTGCCAGATACGCAGTATTTT. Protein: CASSPGTSGVPDTQYF.